One and the same sample provided the 25 T cell receptor beta chains below, sequenced in a study of early T cells in non-severe SARS-CoV-2 infection (dated by TCRdb to the early 2020s). Libraries were made using 5' RACE. The reads were generated on a NextSeq 500. TCRdb handled the public reads itself, with Q25 trimming in fastp and clone calling in MiXCR, and kept productive beta chains. Rows with a matching CDR3 protein are joined into one entry that keeps the most common DNA and genes. The sample includes tens of thousands of distinct CDR3 sequences, with 7.7% observed a single time. Of the sample, 3% to 4% falls within the top ten clones. Sequencing was done on a sample of whole blood. These receptors all come from an adult who was a healthcare worker with PCR-confirmed SARS-CoV-2 infection or an uninfected control (not recorded which).

In this sample, this clonotype turned up many times. The rearrangement joins TRBV6-4 to TRBJ2-3; TRBD1 is a possible D gene (5 bases). The CDR3 extends over 16 amino acids. Germline lookup yields CDR1 MRHNA and CDR2 SNTAGT. The ends were cut back, 0 bases at V and 2 bases at J, with 12 bases in the middle. The CDR3 nucleotides read TGTGCCAGCAGTGACTCGACCCTAGGGGACACAGATACGCAGTATTTT. It translates to CASSDSTLGDTDTQYF.

This clonotype was recorded a few times. The chain couples TRBV5-4 to TRBJ1-4; the D gene is possibly TRBD1 (6 bases). The V end lost 0 bases, the J end lost 5 bases, and 8 bases lay between the germline ends. Germline V gene data show CDR1 as SGHNT and CDR2 as YYREEE (reference sequence). The CDR3 consists of 14 residues. CDR3 residues: CASSLAGQNEKLFF. CDR3 bases: TGTGCCAGCAGCTTGGCCGGACAGAATGAAAAACTGTTTTTT.

This clonotype was seen at least ten times. This rearrangement joins TRBV5-1 to TRBJ1-1; D is uncertain. V lost 5 bases and J lost 4, with 18 bases in between. This CDR3 has 15 residues. In germline, CDR1 is SGHRS, CDR2 YFSETQ. CDR3 sequence: CASRTGSSFGTEAFF. The DNA of the CDR3 is TGCGCCAGCAGGACGGGTTCGAGTTTCGGCACTGAAGCTTTCTTT.

This clonotype was detected a few times. V and J are TRBV20-1 and TRBJ1-6; D perhaps matches TRBD1 (5 bases). This CDR3 has 14 residues. Germline V lookup: CDR1 DFQATT, CDR2 SNEGSKA (reference sequence). Trimming removed 2 bases from V and 10 bases from J, with 15 bases in between. Here the CDR3 reads CSARIFRGRSPLHF. In nucleotides, the CDR3 is TGCAGTGCTAGAATTTTTCGGGGGAGATCACCCCTCCACTTT.

CDR3 DNA sequence: TGTGCCAGCAGTTTCTTAGGGGACGAGCAGTACTTC. This sequence encodes CASSFLGDEQYF. The chain recombines TRBV28 with TRBJ2-7; perhaps TRBD1 as D (5 bases). The CDR3 contains 12 residues. Germline lookup yields CDR1 MDHEN and CDR2 SYDVKM. Trimming cost V 3 bases and J 5 bases, with 8 bases left between them.

This clonotype was detected ten times or more. The chain is built from TRBV27 and TRBJ1-4, with TRBD1 matching over 7 bases. V was pared by 6 bases and J by 4 bases, with 8 bases of the junction left unmatched. The CDR3 is 15 amino acids. Germline CDR1 is MNHEY and CDR2 is SMNVEV (reference sequence). In DNA form, the CDR3 reads TGTGCCAGCAGCCCTACGGGACAGCTTAATGAAAAACTGTTTTTT. Its protein product is CASSPTGQLNEKLFF. Full variable domain (rest looked up from reference TRBV27 and TRBJ1-4): EAQVTQNPRYLITVTGKKLTVTCSQNMNHEYMSWYRQDPGLGLRQIYYSMNVEVTDKGDVPEGYKVSRKEKRNFPLILESPSPNQTSLYFCASSPTGQLNEKLFFGSGTQLSVL.

This clonotype has a count of ten or more. J is TRBJ2-5 and V is TRBV18, with D possibly TRBD2 on 5 matching bases. Germline V CDR1 and CDR2: KGHSH, LQKENI. The CDR3 loop spans 15 amino acids. Trimming shortened V by 2 bases and J by 7 bases, and 17 bases separated the two germline ends. CDR3 DNA sequence: TGTGCCAGCTCACCATCGACTACCTCCTATCGGACCCAGTACTTC. Protein product: CASSPSTTSYRTQYF.

This clonotype was found a few times. The rearrangement links TRBV20-1 to TRBJ2-4, with a weak D call TRBD2 (6 bases). This CDR3 contains 15 residues. Between the trimmed V and J ends, which lost 5 bases and 7 bases, there was a span of 21 bases. Looked up from germline, CDR1 is DFQATT and CDR2 is SNEGSKA (reference sequence). Here the CDR3 DNA reads TGCAGTGCTCCAAACCGGGGGAAAGACGGGAACATTCAGTACTTC. This codes for CSAPNRGKDGNIQYF.

This clonotype has just a few counts. The rearrangement links TRBV2 to TRBJ2-3, with unresolved D. Germline V gene data show CDR1 as SNHLY and CDR2 as FYNNEI. The CDR3 sequence is 15 residues long. V gave up 7 bases and J gave up 2 bases, with 16 bases separating them. CDR3 in DNA: TGTGCCAGCAAGGCTAGAACATCATTCACAGATACGCAGTATTTT. Amino acid sequence: CASKARTSFTDTQYF.

The V and J genes are TRBV11-2 and TRBJ1-1, with D hard to call. The V gene lost 0 bases and the J gene lost 11 bases, with 13 bases spanning the gap. Germline CDR1 is SGHAT and CDR2 is FQNNGV. The CDR3 is made up of 13 amino acids. The CDR3: CASSLESGIEAFF. CDR3 coding DNA: TGTGCCAGCAGCTTAGAGTCCGGTATAGAGGCTTTCTTT.

This clonotype has more than one count but fewer than ten. This sequence joins TRBV19 and TRBJ2-6; TRBD2 is a possible D gene (5 bases). From germline, CDR1 is LNHDA and CDR2 SQIVND (reference sequence). Deletions cut 6 bases from V and 1 base from J, with 10 bases between. This CDR3 has 15 residues. The chain's CDR3 is CASRRDNSGANVLTF. The DNA for the CDR3 is TGTGCCAGTAGGAGGGATAATTCTGGGGCCAACGTCCTGACTTTC.

In this sample, this clonotype turned up a few times. The chain combines TRBV7-9 with TRBJ2-6; D is undetermined. The CDR3 sequence is 15 residues long. The V gene lost 4 bases and the J gene lost 2 bases, with 9 bases spanning the gap. Germline V gives CDR1 SEHNR, CDR2 FQNEAQ (reference sequence). The CDR3 spells CASSSYSAGANVLTF. The CDR3 coding sequence is TGTGCCAGCAGCTCCTACAGCGCTGGGGCCAACGTCCTGACTTTC.

This clonotype was recorded a few times. The CDR3 loop reads CASSQGGLAGLTDTQYF. The CDR3 DNA sequence: TGCGCCAGCAGCCAAGGAGGACTAGCGGGACTCACAGATACGCAGTATTTT. V gene TRBV4-1 combines with J gene TRBJ2-3; 12 bases map to TRBD2. Germline values: CDR1 MGHRA, CDR2 YSYEKL. V trimming: 1 base; J trimming: 2 bases; junction bases outside the gene matches: 4. This CDR3 is 17 amino acids long.

There are many counts of this clonotype. This rearrangement joins TRBV27 to TRBJ2-7, with D unresolved. The CDR3 consists of 15 residues. Trimming removed 5 bases at V and 4 bases at J, with 18 bases between. Per germline, CDR1 MNHEY and CDR2 SMNVEV (reference sequence). The CDR3 nucleotides read TGTGCCAGCAGTCCGTTCTCAGGTTCTTTTTACGAGCAGTACTTC. It yields the protein CASSPFSGSFYEQYF.

The chain couples TRBV5-1 to TRBJ2-7, with D possibly called TRBD1 or TRBD2 (8 bases each). Germline CDR1 and CDR2: SGHRS and YFSETQ. Between the trimmed V and J ends, which lost 4 bases and 2 bases, there was a span of 19 bases. The CDR3 loop spans 16 amino acids. This CDR3 reads CASSRGGTGEAYEQYF. In DNA, the CDR3 is TGCGCCAGCAGCCGCGGGGGGACAGGCGAAGCCTACGAGCAGTACTTC.

This clonotype is medium-sized. The chain recombines TRBV29-1 with TRBJ2-1; no definite D call. Germline V gene data show CDR1 as SQVTM and CDR2 as ANQGSEA. The CDR3 loop spans 10 amino acids. V gave up 4 bases and J gave up 7 bases, with 5 bases separating them. CDR3 DNA: TGCAGCGTTGTAAGAAATGAGCAGTTCTTC. Its protein is CSVVRNEQFF.

This clonotype was observed at least ten times. The gene calls are TRBV11-1 and TRBJ2-1; D unclear. The V and J ends lost 1 base and 0 bases respectively, with 10 bases between them. The CDR3 extends over 16 amino acids. Germline V gene data show CDR1 as SGHAT and CDR2 as FQDESV (reference sequence). CDR3 DNA: TGTGCCAGCAGCTTAGTCGTAGTGAGCTCCTACAATGAGCAGTTCTTC. This encodes CASSLVVVSSYNEQFF.

This clonotype was counted only a few times. The chain joins TRBV15 to TRBJ2-3, with 10 positions matching TRBD2. Germline CDR1 and CDR2: LNHNV and YYDKDF (reference sequence). The CDR3 loop spans 15 amino acids. The junction had 6 bases not matched to a gene; V was cut back by 5 bases and J by 4 bases. The CDR3 DNA reads TGTGCCACCAGCGTAAGGACTAGCGGACCAGATACGCAGTATTTT. This gives the protein CATSVRTSGPDTQYF.

This clonotype turned up a few times. Here the CDR3 DNA reads TGTGCCAGCAGCGGACTAGCGGGAGTACTTGCCAAAAACATTCAGTACTTC. It specifies CASSGLAGVLAKNIQYF. The chain links TRBV2 to TRBJ2-4, with 13 bases fitting TRBD2. The CDR3 runs to 17 residues. The germline CDR1 and CDR2 sequences are SNHLY and FYNNEI. The V segment lost 6 bases and the J segment 1 base; nucleotides outside the gene matches: 6.

This clonotype appeared many times. The chain is built from TRBV9 and TRBJ2-2, with D unresolved. In germline, CDR1 is SGDLS, CDR2 YYNGEE. Trimming removed 4 bases from V and 2 bases from J, with 3 bases in between. CDR3 size: 12 residues. CDR3 sequence reads: CASSLNTGELFF. CDR3 coding DNA: TGTGCCAGCAGCTTAAACACCGGGGAGCTGTTTTTT.

In its sample, this clonotype was seen a few times. The CDR3 DNA sequence: TGTGCCAGCATATCTAGTGAGAGGGGGCAGTTCTTC. This translates into CASISSERGQFF. The J gene is TRBJ2-1, the V gene TRBV28, with D perhaps matching TRBD1 or TRBD2 (5 bases each). The germline V gene has CDR1 MDHEN and CDR2 SYDVKM. This CDR3 comprises 12 residues. The V and J ends lost 7 bases and 12 bases respectively, with 16 bases between them.

This clonotype was picked up many times. The chain has TRBV28 and TRBJ2-7, with D possibly being TRBD1 or TRBD2 (5 bases each). This CDR3 contains 15 residues. Germline CDR1 and CDR2: MDHEN and SYDVKM. Trimming pared 6 bases from V and 4 bases from J, leaving 19 bases between. The CDR3 bases are TGTGCCAGCAGGGGGGTTTTAAGGCCTGGTTACGAGCAGTACTTC. The encoded protein is CASRGVLRPGYEQYF.

This clonotype was recorded at least ten times. The chain employs TRBV12-3 or TRBV12-4 and TRBJ1-2; a possible D gene is TRBD1 (5 bases). This CDR3 has 13 amino acids. V lost 2 bases, J lost 6 bases, and 10 bases lay in between. CDR3 sequence: CASSLLGVDGYTF. CDR3 DNA: TGTGCCAGCAGTTTACTGGGGGTTGATGGCTACACCTTC.

This clonotype came up many times. The V gene is TRBV5-1, the J gene TRBJ2-7; 10 bases agree with TRBD1. V gave up 4 bases and J gave up 2 bases; unmatched junction bases: 6. In germline, CDR1 is SGHRS, CDR2 YFSETQ. The CDR3 is 15 residues long. DNA of the CDR3: TGCGCCAGCAGCCTCCGGGACAGGGGTGCCTACGAGCAGTACTTC. Translated, it gives CASSLRDRGAYEQYF.

This clonotype has at least ten counts. The rearrangement joins TRBV5-5 to TRBJ1-3, with TRBD1 identical over 9 bases. Germline CDR1 and CDR2: SGHKS and YYEKEE (reference sequence). CDR3 length: 15 residues. The V and J ends lost 3 bases and 3 bases, in that order; junction bases with no gene match: 4. CDR3 bases: TGTGCCAGCAGCTGGGGACAGGGAAATGGAAACACCATATATTTT. It encodes CASSWGQGNGNTIYF.